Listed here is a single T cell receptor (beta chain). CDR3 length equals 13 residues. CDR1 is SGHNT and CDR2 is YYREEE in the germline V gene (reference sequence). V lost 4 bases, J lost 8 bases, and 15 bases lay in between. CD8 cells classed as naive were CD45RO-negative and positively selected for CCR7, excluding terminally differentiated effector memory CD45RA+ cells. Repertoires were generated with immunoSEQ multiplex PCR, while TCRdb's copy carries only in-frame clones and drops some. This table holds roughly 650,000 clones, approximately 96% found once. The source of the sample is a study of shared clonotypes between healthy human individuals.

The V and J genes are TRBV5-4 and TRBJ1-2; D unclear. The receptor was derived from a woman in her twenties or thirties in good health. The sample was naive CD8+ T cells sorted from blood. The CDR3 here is CASSVTDYEGYTF. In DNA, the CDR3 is TGTGCCAGCAGCGTGACGGATTATGAGGGCTACACCTTC.